The rows below give T cell receptor beta chains drawn from one sample of a study. MiXCR was run by TCRdb on the RT-PCR reads, yielding one entry per CDR3 protein. The table shows fewer than 800,000 distinct CDR3 sequences, with about 14% occurring only once. The sample comprised memory CD4+ T cells from blood. These receptors were obtained from a female donor in good health, serving as a healthy control. The CDR3 runs from the conserved cysteine through the conserved F or W. D genes are given only for firm matches. Not every row has a clone size; where given, it reads once, few, many or a size class.

d_call | j_call | v_call | clone_size | cdr3_aa | cdr3_nt
TRBD1 | TRBJ2-7 | TRBV12-3/TRBV12-4 | many | CASSETGTPYEQYF | TGTGCCAGCAGCGAGACAGGGACACCCTACGAGCAGTACTTC
- | TRBJ1-2 | TRBV6-1 | - | CASSVNIGTAVTF | TGTGCCAGCAGTGTGAATATTGGGACTGCAGTAACCTTC
TRBD2 | TRBJ2-1 | TRBV11-2 | - | CASSSGASGSYNEQFF | TGTGCCAGCAGTAGCGGGGCTAGCGGGTCGTACAATGAGCAGTTCTTC
- | TRBJ2-3 | TRBV12-3/TRBV12-4 | many | CASSLGGYRTDTQYF | TGTGCCAGCAGTTTGGGAGGTTATCGCACAGATACGCAGTATTTT
- | TRBJ2-7 | TRBV28 | - | CASSARTTREQYF | TGTGCCAGCAGTGCCAGGACTACCCGCGAGCAGTACTTC
TRBD2 | TRBJ2-3 | TRBV20-1 | many | CSAPTSGRGADTQYF | TGCAGTGCTCCGACTAGCGGGAGGGGAGCAGATACGCAGTATTTT
- | TRBJ2-1 | TRBV18 | - | CASSPPGGAHNEQFF | TGTGCCAGCTCACCACCGGGGGGGGCCCACAATGAGCAGTTCTTC
- | TRBJ1-5 | TRBV4-1 | many | CASSQDLGSAQHF | TGCGCCAGCAGCCAAGATTTGGGTTCAGCCCAGCATTTT
- | TRBJ2-1 | TRBV12-3/TRBV12-4 | many | CASSLSDSSWAQFF | TGTGCCAGCAGTCTCTCGGACTCCTCCTGGGCACAGTTCTTC
TRBD2 | TRBJ2-3 | TRBV10-3 | many | CAIMVSLAGADTQYF | TGTGCCATCATGGTCTCGCTAGCGGGAGCGGATACGCAGTATTTT
TRBD1 | TRBJ2-7 | TRBV6-2/TRBV6-3 | - | CASSDRGLKQYF | TGTGCCAGCAGCGACAGGGGGCTCAAGCAGTACTTC
- | TRBJ2-1 | TRBV27 | many | CASSFWGKRDNEQFF | TGTGCCAGCAGTTTTTGGGGGAAGAGGGACAATGAGCAGTTCTTC
- | TRBJ1-5 | TRBV29-1 | - | CSVASGTLQPQHF | TGCAGCGTTGCGTCAGGAACACTACAGCCCCAGCATTTT
TRBD1 | TRBJ2-1 | TRBV7-2 | - | CASSLVAGTVGPYEQFF | TGTGCCAGCAGCTTAGTAGCTGGGACAGTAGGGCCCTATGAGCAGTTCTTC
- | TRBJ1-5 | TRBV7-2 | - | CASSFNLNQPQHF | TGTGCCAGCAGCTTTAACCTGAATCAGCCCCAGCATTTT
- | TRBJ2-3 | TRBV28 | - | CASSLSGTTRYTDTQYF | TGTGCCAGCAGTTTATCCGGGACAACTAGATACACAGATACGCAGTATTTT
TRBD2 | TRBJ2-1 | TRBV7-2 | few | CASSQGAGFTYNEQFF | TGTGCCAGCAGCCAGGGAGCGGGGTTCACCTACAATGAGCAGTTCTTC
- | TRBJ1-3 | TRBV5-5 | - | CASSLAVGTGNTIYF | TGTGCCAGCAGCTTGGCCGTAGGGACGGGAAACACCATATATTTT
TRBD2 | TRBJ2-4 | TRBV3-1 | few | CASSQERNGREWYF | TGTGCCAGCAGCCAAGAAAGGAACGGGAGGGAATGGTACTTC
- | TRBJ2-1 | TRBV11-2 | - | CASRKTGMIVEQFF | TGTGCCAGCAGGAAGACAGGTATGATTGTTGAGCAGTTCTTC
- | TRBJ2-7 | TRBV6-2/TRBV6-3 | many | CASRQDYEQYF | TGTGCCAGCAGACAGGACTACGAGCAGTACTTC
- | TRBJ1-2 | TRBV5-5 | few | CASSLAAGYNYGYTF | TGTGCCAGCAGCCTTGCCGCAGGGTACAACTATGGCTACACCTTC
TRBD1 | TRBJ2-7 | TRBV20-1 | few | CSVVQGKLYEQYF | TGCAGTGTTGTACAGGGGAAACTCTACGAGCAGTACTTC
TRBD1 | TRBJ2-7 | TRBV7-8 | few | CASSLPIWDSLLHEQYF | TGTGCCAGCAGCCTACCGATCTGGGACAGTTTACTTCACGAGCAGTACTTC
- | TRBJ1-2 | TRBV9 | - | CASSPLGQISNYGYTF | TGTGCCAGCAGCCCCCTCGGACAGATCTCTAACTATGGCTACACCTTC
- | TRBJ2-6 | TRBV5-1 | - | CASSQAAGDSGANVLTF | TGCGCCAGCAGCCAAGCCGCAGGCGACTCTGGGGCCAACGTCCTGACTTTC
- | TRBJ1-1 | TRBV5-1 | - | CASSSGGPMNTEAFF | TGCGCCAGCAGTTCTGGTGGGCCTATGAACACTGAAGCTTTCTTT
- | TRBJ1-6 | TRBV4-2 | many | CASSQEVGWTSPLHF | TGTGCCAGCAGCCAAGAAGTGGGGTGGACCTCACCCCTCCACTTT
- | TRBJ2-5 | TRBV3-1 | few | CASSQVAGGPGYF | TGTGCCAGCAGCCAAGTCGCGGGCGGCCCCGGGTACTTC
- | TRBJ2-7 | TRBV29-1 | many | CSVAGRQENSYEQYF | TGCAGCGTGGCCGGGCGGCAGGAGAACTCCTACGAGCAGTACTTC
- | TRBJ1-1 | TRBV10-3 | - | CAIQAGGADTEAFF | TGTGCCATCCAAGCGGGCGGCGCGGACACTGAAGCTTTCTTT
- | TRBJ2-7 | TRBV29-1 | - | CSVRGGGYEQYF | TGCAGCGTCCGAGGGGGGGGGTACGAGCAGTACTTC
TRBD1 | TRBJ2-1 | TRBV7-2 | many | CASSLAGTGLNEQFF | TGTGCCAGCAGCCTAGCCGGGACAGGCCTCAATGAGCAGTTCTTC
- | TRBJ2-7 | TRBV28 | - | CASKPSRGYGNEQYF | TGTGCCAGCAAACCAAGCCGGGGATATGGGAACGAGCAGTACTTC
TRBD1 | TRBJ2-2 | TRBV20-1 | few | CSARTGVITGELFF | TGCAGTGCTAGGACAGGGGTGATAACCGGGGAGCTGTTTTTT
- | TRBJ2-7 | TRBV20-1 | many | CSARDYRWDEQYF | TGCAGTGCTAGAGATTATCGGTGGGACGAGCAGTACTTC
- | TRBJ2-1 | TRBV5-8 | - | CASSPTKSSYNEQFF | TGTGCCAGCAGCCCGACAAAAAGCTCCTACAATGAGCAGTTCTTC
- | TRBJ2-7 | TRBV5-4 | - | CASSLIETSYEQYF | TGTGCCAGCAGCTTGATTGAAACCTCCTACGAGCAGTACTTC
TRBD1 | TRBJ2-2 | TRBV5-1 | - | CASSFGTVYTGELFF | TGCGCCAGCAGCTTCGGGACAGTATACACCGGGGAGCTGTTTTTT
- | TRBJ1-2 | TRBV6-1 | - | CASSEAPGLGYGYTF | TGTGCCAGCAGTGAAGCTCCGGGGCTCGGCTATGGCTACACCTTC
- | TRBJ2-1 | TRBV5-1 | - | CASSLGWLAGFSGNEQFF | TGCGCCAGCAGCTTGGGATGGCTAGCAGGATTTTCCGGGAATGAGCAGTTCTTC
- | TRBJ2-7 | TRBV28 | - | CASATGRWFYEQYF | TGTGCCTCCGCGACGGGTAGATGGTTCTACGAGCAGTACTTC
TRBD1 | TRBJ1-2 | TRBV6-2/TRBV6-3 | - | CASRTIVPGTEGTAYGYTF | TGTGCCAGCCGAACTATCGTCCCTGGAACAGAAGGGACAGCCTATGGCTACACCTTC
TRBD2 | TRBJ2-1 | TRBV7-2 | - | CASSRRRASGRSDEQFF | TGTGCCAGCAGCCGACGGCGGGCTAGCGGGAGGAGTGATGAGCAGTTCTTC
TRBD1 | TRBJ1-1 | TRBV7-8 | few | CASRLGQGFTEAFF | TGTGCCAGCAGGCTAGGACAGGGGTTCACTGAAGCTTTCTTT
- | TRBJ1-6 | TRBV7-9 | - | CASNAGRGDSLHF | TGTGCCAGCAACGCAGGGAGGGGGGATTCCCTCCACTTT
TRBD2 | TRBJ2-2 | TRBV27 | once | CASSFSGRGNTGELFF | TGTGCCAGCAGTTTCTCCGGGAGGGGAAACACCGGGGAGCTGTTTTTT
TRBD1 | TRBJ2-5 | TRBV20-1 | few | CSAQDRGIQETQYF | TGCAGTGCTCAGGACAGGGGGATCCAAGAGACCCAGTACTTC
TRBD1 | TRBJ2-4 | TRBV4-1 | - | CASRPGTGINIQYF | TGCGCCAGCAGGCCCGGGACAGGGATCAACATTCAGTACTTC
- | TRBJ1-2 | TRBV12-3/TRBV12-4 | few | CASRLLSTDGYTF | TGTGCCAGCAGACTACTATCGACAGATGGCTACACCTTC
TRBD1 | TRBJ1-2 | TRBV4-2 | - | CASSQELGTGVGYTF | TGTGCCAGCAGCCAAGAACTAGGGACAGGGGTCGGCTACACCTTC
TRBD2 | TRBJ2-5 | TRBV20-1 | few | CSATESGREETQYF | TGCAGTGCCACCGAAAGCGGGAGGGAAGAGACCCAGTACTTC
TRBD1 | TRBJ1-3 | TRBV29-1 | - | CSVSGQAGSGNTIYF | TGCAGCGTTTCCGGACAGGCAGGCTCTGGAAACACCATATATTTT
- | TRBJ2-3 | TRBV18 | - | CASSPPSTSDTQYF | TGTGCCAGCTCACCACCGTCAACGAGTGATACGCAGTATTTT
- | TRBJ2-6 | TRBV12-3/TRBV12-4 | once | CASSLRTF | TGTGCCAGCAGTTTACGGACTTTC
- | TRBJ2-3 | TRBV20-1 | few | CSARRIGLSTDTQYF | TGCAGTGCTAGAAGAATAGGACTAAGCACAGATACGCAGTATTTT